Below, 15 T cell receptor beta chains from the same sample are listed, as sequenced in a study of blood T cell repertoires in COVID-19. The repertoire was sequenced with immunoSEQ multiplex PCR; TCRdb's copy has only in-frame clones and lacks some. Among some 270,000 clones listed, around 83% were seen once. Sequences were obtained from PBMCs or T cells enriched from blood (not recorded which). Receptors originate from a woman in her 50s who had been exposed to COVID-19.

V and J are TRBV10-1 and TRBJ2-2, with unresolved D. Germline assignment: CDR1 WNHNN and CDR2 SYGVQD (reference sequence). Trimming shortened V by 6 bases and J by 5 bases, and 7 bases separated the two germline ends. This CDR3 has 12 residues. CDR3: CASRALTGELFF. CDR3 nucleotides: TGCGCCAGCAGAGCTCTTACCGGGGAGCTGTTTTTT.

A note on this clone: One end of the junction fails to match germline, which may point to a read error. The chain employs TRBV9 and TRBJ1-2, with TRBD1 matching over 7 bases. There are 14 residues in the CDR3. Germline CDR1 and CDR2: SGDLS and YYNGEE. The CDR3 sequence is CASTPGQSIYDYTF. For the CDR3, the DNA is TGTGCCAGCACCCCGGGACAGAGCATTTATGACTACACCTTC.

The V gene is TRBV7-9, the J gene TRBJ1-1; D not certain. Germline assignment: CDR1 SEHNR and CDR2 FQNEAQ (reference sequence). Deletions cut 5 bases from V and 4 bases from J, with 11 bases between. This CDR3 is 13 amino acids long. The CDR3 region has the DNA TGTGCCAGCAGCGAAACAGCGGTCACTGAAGCTTTCTTT. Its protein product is CASSETAVTEAFF.

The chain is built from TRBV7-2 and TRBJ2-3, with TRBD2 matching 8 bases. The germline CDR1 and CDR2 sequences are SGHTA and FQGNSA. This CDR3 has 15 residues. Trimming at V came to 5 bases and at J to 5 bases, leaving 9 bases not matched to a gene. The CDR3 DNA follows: TGTGCCAGCAGCCGCGAGCGGGGGAACATAGATACGCAGTATTTT. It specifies CASSRERGNIDTQYF.

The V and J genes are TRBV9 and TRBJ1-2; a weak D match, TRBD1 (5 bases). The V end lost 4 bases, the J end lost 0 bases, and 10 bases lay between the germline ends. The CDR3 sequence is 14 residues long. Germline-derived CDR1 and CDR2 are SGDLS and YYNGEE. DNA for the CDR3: TGTGCCAGCAGCCCTGGGGCAGCTAACTATGGCTACACCTTC. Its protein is CASSPGAANYGYTF.

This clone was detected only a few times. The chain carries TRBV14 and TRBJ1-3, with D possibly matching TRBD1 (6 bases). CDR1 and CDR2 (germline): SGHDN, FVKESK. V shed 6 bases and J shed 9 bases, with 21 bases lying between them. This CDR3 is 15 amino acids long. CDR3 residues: CASSLRTGRDTTIYF. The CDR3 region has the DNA TGTGCCAGCAGTCTCAGAACGGGACGGGACACCACCATATATTTT.

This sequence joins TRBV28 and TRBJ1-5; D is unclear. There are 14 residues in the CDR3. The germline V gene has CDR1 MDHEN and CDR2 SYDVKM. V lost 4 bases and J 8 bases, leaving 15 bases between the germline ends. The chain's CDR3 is CASSSGWRGEPQHF. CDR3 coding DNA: TGTGCCAGCAGTTCGGGGTGGCGGGGTGAGCCCCAGCATTTT.

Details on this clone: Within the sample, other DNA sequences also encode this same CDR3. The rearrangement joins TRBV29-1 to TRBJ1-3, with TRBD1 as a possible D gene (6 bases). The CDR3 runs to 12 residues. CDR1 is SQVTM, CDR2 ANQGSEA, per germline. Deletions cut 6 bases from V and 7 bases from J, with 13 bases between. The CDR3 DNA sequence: TGCAGCGTAACAGGGACGGGGAACACCATATATTTT. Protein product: CSVTGTGNTIYF. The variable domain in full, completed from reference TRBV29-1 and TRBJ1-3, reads SAVISQKPSRDICQRGTSLTIQCQVDSQVTMMFWYRQQPGQSLTLIATANQGSEATYESGFVIDKFPISRPNLTFSTLTVSNMSPEDSSIYLCSVTGTGNTIYFGEGSWLTVV.

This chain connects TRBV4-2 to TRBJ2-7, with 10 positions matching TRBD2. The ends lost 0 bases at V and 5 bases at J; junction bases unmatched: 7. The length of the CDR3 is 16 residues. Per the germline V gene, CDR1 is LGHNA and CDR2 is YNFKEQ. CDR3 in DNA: TGTGCCAGCAGCCAAGATAGGGCTAGCGGGGGTAACGAGCAGTACTTC. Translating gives CASSQDRASGGNEQYF.

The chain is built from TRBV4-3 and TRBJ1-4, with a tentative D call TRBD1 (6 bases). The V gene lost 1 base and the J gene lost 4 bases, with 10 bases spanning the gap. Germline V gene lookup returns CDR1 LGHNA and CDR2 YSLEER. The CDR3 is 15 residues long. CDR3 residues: CASSQGGHLNEKLFF. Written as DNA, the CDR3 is TGCGCCAGCAGCCAAGGGGGACACCTTAATGAAAAACTGTTTTTT.

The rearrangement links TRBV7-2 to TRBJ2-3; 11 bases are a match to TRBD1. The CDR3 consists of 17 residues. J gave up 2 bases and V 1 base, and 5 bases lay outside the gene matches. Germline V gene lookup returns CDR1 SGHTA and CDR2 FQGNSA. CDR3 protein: CASSLGGTGGLTDTQYF. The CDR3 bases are TGTGCCAGCAGCTTAGGAGGGACAGGGGGGCTCACAGATACGCAGTATTTT.

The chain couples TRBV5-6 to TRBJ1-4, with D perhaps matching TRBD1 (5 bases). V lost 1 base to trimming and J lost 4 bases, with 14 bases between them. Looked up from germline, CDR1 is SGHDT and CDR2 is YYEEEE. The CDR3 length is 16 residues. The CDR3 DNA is TGTGCCAGCAGCTTGTCCGCGACAGCTTATAATGAAAAACTGTTTTTT. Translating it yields CASSLSATAYNEKLFF.

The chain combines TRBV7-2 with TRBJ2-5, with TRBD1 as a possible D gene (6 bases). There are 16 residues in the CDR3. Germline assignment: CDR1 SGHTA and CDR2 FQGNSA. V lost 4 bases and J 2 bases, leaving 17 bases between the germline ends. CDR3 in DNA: TGTGCCAGCAGCTCGAAGATACAGGGCCCTCAAGAGACCCAGTACTTC. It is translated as CASSSKIQGPQETQYF.

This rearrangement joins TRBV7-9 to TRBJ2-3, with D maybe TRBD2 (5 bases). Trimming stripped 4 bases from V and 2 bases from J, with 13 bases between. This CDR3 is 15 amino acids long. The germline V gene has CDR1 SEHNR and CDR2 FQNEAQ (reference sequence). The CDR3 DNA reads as TGTGCCAGCAGCTGGCGAGGACTTTACACAGATACGCAGTATTTT. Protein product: CASSWRGLYTDTQYF.

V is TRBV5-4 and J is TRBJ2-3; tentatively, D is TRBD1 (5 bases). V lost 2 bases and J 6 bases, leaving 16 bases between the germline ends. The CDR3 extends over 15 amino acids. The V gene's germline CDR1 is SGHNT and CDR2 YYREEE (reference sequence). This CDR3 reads CASSFPTDHRDTQYF. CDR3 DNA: TGTGCCAGCAGCTTTCCGACAGACCATCGCGATACGCAGTATTTT.